Presented here are 23 T cell receptor beta chains from one specimen sequenced in a study of blood T cell repertoires in COVID-19. Using immunoSEQ multiplex PCR, the repertoire was profiled, and TCRdb retains in-frame clones only, with some absent. The sample lists under 500,000 clones, roughly 91% occurring once. Sequenced: peripheral blood. These receptors all come from a woman aged 30 to 39 with acute or convalescent COVID-19.

The genes are TRBV13 and TRBJ2-3; D gene uncertain. This CDR3 has 12 residues. V was shortened by 0 bases and J by 6 bases, with 4 bases between the two germline ends. Germline loops: CDR1 PRHDT, CDR2 FYEKMQ (reference sequence). The CDR3 nucleotides read TGTGCCAGCAGCTTAGGTCCGGATACGCAGTATTTT. This encodes CASSLGPDTQYF.

The gene calls are TRBV6-5 and TRBJ1-2; D is unclear. V lost 0 bases and J lost 7, with 12 bases in between. Germline values: CDR1 MNHEY, CDR2 SVGAGI. This CDR3 is built from 14 residues. The CDR3 reads CASSYSETVGGYTF. The CDR3 bases are TGTGCCAGCAGTTACTCAGAAACCGTCGGTGGCTACACCTTC.

This clone was seen a handful of times. The J gene is TRBJ2-2, the V gene TRBV4-1; D is unclear. The CDR3 is made up of 12 amino acids. Per germline, CDR1 MGHRA and CDR2 YSYEKL. V was pared by 6 bases and J by 6 bases, with 8 bases between. DNA for the CDR3: TGCGCCAGCAGACACCTCGCCGGGGAGCTGTTTTTT. Translating gives CASRHLAGELFF.

V and J are TRBV3-1 (or the pseudogene TRBV3-2) and TRBJ2-5; 11 bases map to TRBD2. Germline values: CDR1 LGHDT, CDR2 YNNKEL (reference sequence). CDR3 length: 18 amino acids. J lost 7 bases, V lost 1 base, and 14 bases had no gene match. The CDR3 here is CASSQADSGGAGGATQYF. The DNA of the CDR3 is TGTGCCAGCAGCCAAGCTGATAGCGGGGGGGCCGGAGGAGCGACCCAGTACTTC.

The CDR3 is CASSLAGGPGPYNEQFF. The CDR3, as DNA: TGTGCCAGCAGCTTAGCGGGGGGGCCTGGACCTTACAATGAGCAGTTCTTC. The V and J genes are TRBV7-2 and TRBJ2-1, with D perhaps TRBD2 (7 bases). From germline, CDR1 is SGHTA and CDR2 FQGNSA. The CDR3 runs 17 residues. Trimming removed 0 bases from V and 4 bases from J, with 16 bases in between.

This clone was seen a single time. This chain connects TRBV7-9 to TRBJ2-3; D possibly corresponds to TRBD1 (6 bases). Between the trimmed V and J ends, which lost 5 bases and 2 bases, there was a span of 14 bases. Germline V gene sequence: CDR1 SEHNR, CDR2 FQNEAQ (reference sequence). The CDR3 totals 15 residues. CDR3 loop: CASSPLGGFTDTQYF. As DNA, the CDR3 is TGTGCCAGCAGCCCTCTAGGGGGATTCACAGATACGCAGTATTTT.

The chain carries TRBV24-1 and TRBJ1-2, with D possibly being TRBD1 (6 bases). Germline CDR1 KGHDR, CDR2 SFDVKD. The CDR3 consists of 13 residues. Trimming left V 4 bases short and J 8 bases short, with 13 bases between. Here the CDR3 reads CATSDAGDYGYTF. The CDR3 DNA reads TGTGCCACCAGTGACGCAGGGGATTACGGCTACACCTTC.

This chain joins TRBV29-1 and TRBJ2-1; D not certain. The germline V and J ends were trimmed by 6 bases and 7 bases, with 13 bases remaining between them. Germline CDR1 reads SQVTM; CDR2 reads ANQGSEA. This CDR3 has 12 residues. For the CDR3, the DNA is TGCAGCGTACAGAGCAGGCTGAATGAGCAGTTCTTC. Amino acids: CSVQSRLNEQFF.

This chain connects TRBV9 to TRBJ2-7, with D possibly TRBD2 on 6 matching bases. V shed 3 bases and J shed 0 bases, with 10 bases lying between them. The germline CDR1 and CDR2 sequences are SGDLS and YYNGEE. The CDR3 is 14 residues long. CDR3 sequence (DNA): TGTGCCAGCAGCGCCGGGAGCCGCTCCTACGAGCAGTACTTC. Its translation: CASSAGSRSYEQYF. Using reference TRBV9 and TRBJ2-7 for the parts outside the CDR3, the full variable domain is DSGVTQTPKHLITATGQRVTLRCSPRSGDLSVYWYQQSLDQGLQFLIQYYNGEERAKGNILERFSAQQFPDLHSELNLSSLELGDSALYFCASSAGSRSYEQYFGPGTRLTVT.

This rearrangement joins TRBV18 to TRBJ1-6; D may be TRBD1 (5 bases). The V gene lost 3 bases and the J gene lost 10 bases, with 10 bases spanning the gap. CDR1 KGHSH and CDR2 LQKENI come from the germline V gene. This CDR3 has 13 amino acids. The CDR3 loop reads CASSPGLNSPLHF. DNA of the CDR3: TGTGCCAGCTCACCGGGGCTAAACTCACCCCTCCACTTT. Supplemented by reference TRBV18 and TRBJ1-6, the full variable domain reads NAGVMQNPRHLVRRRGQEARLRCSPMKGHSHVYWYRQLPEEGLKFMVYLQKENIIDESGMPKERFSAEFPKEGPSILRIQQVVRGDSAAYFCASSPGLNSPLHFGNGTRLTVT.

The genes are TRBV5-1 and TRBJ1-4; D gene uncertain. CDR3 length: 13 residues. V was trimmed by 4 bases and J by 8 bases, leaving 12 bases between them. The germline V gene has CDR1 SGHRS and CDR2 YFSETQ. CDR3 in amino acids: CASSRGDGEKLFF. For the CDR3, the DNA is TGCGCCAGCAGCCGGGGAGACGGCGAAAAACTGTTTTTT. Combining the CDR3 with reference TRBV5-1 and TRBJ1-4 gives the whole variable domain KAGVTQTPRYLIKTRGQQVTLSCSPISGHRSVSWYQQTPGQGLQFLFEYFSETQRNKGNFPGRFSGRQFSNSRSEMNVSTLELGDSALYLCASSRGDGEKLFFGSGTQLSVL.

This chain links TRBV4-2 with TRBJ2-1; TRBD2 is a possible D gene (5 bases). CDR3 length equals 17 residues. With 4 bases removed from V and 6 bases from J, the gap between germline ends came to 22 bases. Germline lookup yields CDR1 LGHNA and CDR2 YNFKEQ. CDR3: CASSRRGSGEIPNEQFF. The DNA for the CDR3 is TGTGCCAGCAGCCGTCGTGGGAGCGGAGAAATTCCCAATGAGCAGTTCTTC.

The genes are TRBV24-1 and TRBJ1-2, with D unresolved. V was trimmed by 5 bases and J by 3 bases, leaving 6 bases between them. Germline V gene lookup returns CDR1 KGHDR and CDR2 SFDVKD. The CDR3 has 12 amino acids. The CDR3 bases are TGTGCCACCAGTGCTGAGCACTATGGCTACACCTTC. It translates to CATSAEHYGYTF.

This chain joins TRBV11-2 and TRBJ2-1; D unclear. This CDR3 contains 15 residues. Germline lookup yields CDR1 SGHAT and CDR2 FQNNGV. The germline V and J ends were trimmed by 5 bases and 0 bases, with 11 bases remaining between them. The CDR3 reads CASSGPSDSYNEQFF. CDR3 nucleotide sequence: TGTGCCAGCAGCGGGCCGTCGGACTCCTACAATGAGCAGTTCTTC.

The rearrangement uses TRBV27 and TRBJ2-7, with 9 bases lining up with TRBD2. The CDR3 loop spans 14 amino acids. Germline-derived CDR1 and CDR2 are MNHEY and SMNVEV (reference sequence). V shed 2 bases and J 3 bases; nucleotides not matched to a gene: 2. The CDR3 reads CASSLLAGHYEQYF. CDR3 nucleotide sequence: TGTGCCAGCAGTTTACTAGCGGGGCACTACGAGCAGTACTTC.

The chain is built from TRBV7-3 and TRBJ2-3; D possibly corresponds to TRBD1 (6 bases). The CDR3 length is 13 residues. Per germline, CDR1 SGHTA and CDR2 FQGTGA. V was shortened by 3 bases and J by 8 bases, with 12 bases between the two germline ends. The CDR3 here is CASSFNRDGTQYF. In DNA, the CDR3 is TGTGCCAGCAGCTTCAACAGGGATGGTACGCAGTATTTT.

The chain has TRBV4-1 and TRBJ1-4, with 7 nucleotides matching TRBD1. CDR1 MGHRA and CDR2 YSYEKL come from the germline V gene. This CDR3 spans 15 amino acids. V shed 4 bases and J 7 bases; nucleotides not matched to a gene: 9. The CDR3 coding sequence is TGCGCCAGCAGCCGCCTCCAGGGGGTTGGTGAAAAACTGTTTTTT. The encoded protein is CASSRLQGVGEKLFF.

This chain uses TRBV4-1 with TRBJ2-1; 11 bases map to TRBD2. The CDR3 runs 17 residues. The V and J ends lost 0 bases and 1 base, in that order; junction bases with no gene match: 2. Germline-derived CDR1 and CDR2 are MGHRA and YSYEKL. The CDR3 bases are TGCGCCAGCAGCCAAGACCTAGCGGGGGGATCCTACAATGAGCAGTTCTTC. This encodes CASSQDLAGGSYNEQFF.

The rearrangement uses TRBV2 and TRBJ2-5; TRBD2 agrees at 9 bases. Germline loops: CDR1 SNHLY, CDR2 FYNNEI. The trim removed 4 bases at V and 5 bases at J, leaving 23 bases unmatched. The CDR3 sequence is 20 residues long. The CDR3, as DNA: TGTGCCAGCAGTGGGTGGGTTAGCGGGGGCACAATTAAGGGTTGGGAGACCCAGTACTTC. It is translated as CASSGWVSGGTIKGWETQYF. Combining the CDR3 with reference TRBV2 and TRBJ2-5 gives the whole variable domain EPEVTQTPSHQVTQMGQEVILRCVPISNHLYFYWYRQILGQKVEFLVSFYNNEISEKSEIFDDQFSVERPDGSNFTLKIRSTKLEDSAMYFCASSGWVSGGTIKGWETQYFGPGTRLLVL.

This clone was seen only once. CDR3 loop: CASSEPVKETQYF. Here the CDR3 DNA reads TGTGCCAGCAGTGAGCCGGTAAAAGAGACCCAGTACTTC. This sequence joins TRBV6-1 and TRBJ2-5; D is uncertain. Germline CDR1 reads MNHNS; CDR2 reads SASEGT. The length of the CDR3 is 13 residues. V shed 3 bases and J shed 3 bases, with 8 bases lying between them.

About this clone: Within the sample, other DNA sequences also encode this same CDR3. The V and J genes are TRBV19 and TRBJ2-7; weak D call: TRBD1 (5 bases). The germline gives CDR1 LNHDA, CDR2 SQIVND (reference sequence). V was shortened by 6 bases and J by 1 base, with 7 bases between the two germline ends. This CDR3 is 12 amino acids long. The DNA for the CDR3 is TGTGCCAGTAGAGGGGATTCCTACGAGCAGTACTTC. As protein: CASRGDSYEQYF. The whole variable domain, filled in from reference TRBV19 and TRBJ2-7, reads DGGITQSPKYLFRKEGQNVTLSCEQNLNHDAMYWYRQDPGQGLRLIYYSQIVNDFQKGDIAEGYSVSREKKESFPLTVTSAQKNPTAFYLCASRGDSYEQYFGPGTRLTVT.

The rearrangement uses TRBV7-3 and TRBJ2-7; possible D gene TRBD2, 5 bases. Per germline, CDR1 SGHTA and CDR2 FQGTGA. V lost 5 bases and J lost 5, with 13 bases in between. This CDR3 contains 13 residues. The CDR3 DNA follows: TGTGCCAGCAGCATTGGAGGTGGGGACGAGCAGTACTTC. This encodes CASSIGGGDEQYF.

The rearrangement joins TRBV24-1 to TRBJ1-2; TRBD1 might be the D (5 bases). Trimming left V 7 bases short and J 5 bases short, with 7 bases between. Germline-derived CDR1 and CDR2 are KGHDR and SFDVKD. This CDR3 spans 11 amino acids. In DNA form, the CDR3 reads TGTGCCACCAGCACAGGTTATGGCTACACCTTC. Translated: CATSTGYGYTF.